A selection of T cell receptor beta chains follows, all from one sample in a study of blood T cell repertoires in COVID-19. Repertoires were generated with immunoSEQ multiplex PCR, while TCRdb's copy carries only in-frame clones and drops some. Among some 70,000 clones listed, around 87% were seen once. Sequencing input: peripheral blood. These receptors were obtained from a man in his forties with COVID-19, enrolled during active disease. CDR3s include the opening cysteine and the closing phenylalanine or tryptophan. D genes are given only for firm matches. Expanded clones are given a class, and other clones once, few, many or no size at all.

TRBD1	once	TRBV12-3/TRBV12-4	TRBJ1-2	TGTGCCAGCAGTGGCGACAGGGCCTATGGCTACACCTTC	CASSGDRAYGYTF
.	.	TRBV28	TRBJ2-2	TGTGCCAGCATGGAGCAGCTCACCGGGGAGCTGTTTTTT	CASMEQLTGELFF
.	once	TRBV7-9	TRBJ1-2	TGTGCCAGCAGCTTAGCTACAGGGCTCGCACTCTATGGCTACACCTTC	CASSLATGLALYGYTF
.	.	TRBV30	TRBJ1-4	TGTGCCTGGAACCGTGCGGCGACTAATGAAAAACTGTTTTTT	CAWNRAATNEKLFF
TRBD1	few	TRBV4-1	TRBJ1-6	TGCGCCAGCAGCCAAGATCGCCGCAGGGGGCCGACATATTCACCCCTCCACTTT	CASSQDRRRGPTYSPLHF
TRBD1	.	TRBV27	TRBJ1-5	TGTGCCAGCAGTTACGGACAGGGCAGCAATCAGCCCCAGCATTTT	CASSYGQGSNQPQHF
TRBD2	.	TRBV6-5	TRBJ2-1	TGTGCCAGCAGTTACGGGGGGGGACTAGGGCTGGAACAGTTCTTC	CASSYGGGLGLEQFF
.	.	TRBV5-1	TRBJ2-7	TGCGCCAGCAGCCAACCGGACACAACCTACGAGCAGTACTTC	CASSQPDTTYEQYF
.	.	TRBV6-1	TRBJ2-5	TGTGCCAGCAGTGAAGTTCGGGGGGAGACCCAGTACTTC	CASSEVRGETQYF
.	.	TRBV28	TRBJ2-7	TGTGCCAGCAGGCCTGGTGGGACTTCCTACGAGCAGTACTTC	CASRPGGTSYEQYF
TRBD1	.	TRBV5-1	TRBJ1-1	TGCGCCAGCAGCAGATTCGGGACAGGGACGCAAAACATGAACACTGAAGCTTTCTTT	CASSRFGTGTQNMNTEAFF
.	once	TRBV15	TRBJ1-3	TGTGCCACCGCGGAGACAGCTGATAAAGCTCTCCGAAACACCATATATTTT	CATAETADKALRNTIYF
TRBD1	.	TRBV18	TRBJ2-7	TGTGCCAGCTCACGGGACAGCCTGAGCTCCTACGAGCAGTACTTC	CASSRDSLSSYEQYF
TRBD1	.	TRBV29-1	TRBJ2-3	TGCAGCGTGGCTCCCGGAGACAGGGGAATGGGAGATACGCAGTATTTT	CSVAPGDRGMGDTQYF
.	.	TRBV13	TRBJ2-7	TGTGCCAGCAGACTAGGCCACGAGCAGTACTTC	CASRLGHEQYF
TRBD1	once	TRBV6-1	TRBJ1-1	TGTGCCAGCTGTGACAGGGGGATGTTCACTGAAGCTTTCTTT	CASCDRGMFTEAFF
.	.	TRBV12-3/TRBV12-4	TRBJ1-1	TGTGCCAGCAGTTTGATCGAGGGAGAAGCTTTCTTT	CASSLIEGEAFF
TRBD2	.	TRBV5-1	TRBJ2-7	TGCGCCAGCAGCACCCCGGGGGGCTACGAGCAGTACTTC	CASSTPGGYEQYF
.	.	TRBV19	TRBJ1-1	TGTGCCAGTAGTCCCGGTCCAGGGGTGGGCATAAAGACTGAAGCTTTCTTT	CASSPGPGVGIKTEAFF
.	.	TRBV9	TRBJ1-6	TGTGCCAGCAGCGTAGATGGGGTAGGGGGTGGTTCACCCCTCCACTTT	CASSVDGVGGGSPLHF
.	.	TRBV10-1	TRBJ2-2	TGCGCCAGCAGTGATTGGGGCAGGGAAAACACCGGGGAGCTGTTTTTT	CASSDWGRENTGELFF
TRBD1	.	TRBV5-1	TRBJ1-2	TGCGCCAGCAGCTTTGGACAGGAGGCTAACTATGGCTACACCTTC	CASSFGQEANYGYTF
.	.	TRBV9	TRBJ1-6	TGTGCCAGCAGCGTAAGCCACATAGGGGCCCCTCGTTCACCCCTCCACTTT	CASSVSHIGAPRSPLHF
.	.	TRBV7-9	TRBJ1-3	TGTGCCGGACGGCCAAAGGGGGCTGGAAACACCATATATTTT	CAGRPKGAGNTIYF
.	.	TRBV6-4	TRBJ1-2	TGTGCCAGCAATAATCCGTTAACTAGCTATGGCTACACCTTC	CASNNPLTSYGYTF
TRBD1	once	TRBV6-5	TRBJ1-3	TGTGCCACCGGACTGGGACAGGTGGGGGGAAACACCATATATTTT	CATGLGQVGGNTIYF
.	.	TRBV2	TRBJ2-5	TGTGCCAGCAGTGACAGGGGAGAGACCCAGTACTTC	CASSDRGETQYF
TRBD1	.	TRBV7-9	TRBJ2-5	TGTGCCAGCAGCCGTACAGGGGGAGAGACCCAGTACTTC	CASSRTGGETQYF
TRBD2	.	TRBV11-2	TRBJ2-1	TGTGCCAGCAGCCCGGGACTAGCGGGGGGGTTACATGCCAATGAGCAGTTCTTC	CASSPGLAGGLHANEQFF
.	.	TRBV6-5	TRBJ1-1	TGTGCCAGCAGTTACCCGGGACAAGAGGGGCCGGCTTTCTTT	CASSYPGQEGPAFF
TRBD2	.	TRBV28	TRBJ2-3	TGTGCCAGCAGTTTGGGGGGGGATACAGATACGCAGTATTTT	CASSLGGDTDTQYF
.	.	TRBV19	TRBJ1-1	TGTGCCAGTAGTGGGGGGAAGAACACTGAAGCTTTCTTT	CASSGGKNTEAFF
TRBD2	.	TRBV5-1	TRBJ2-2	TGCGCCAGCAGCTTGACGGGGGGAACCGGGGAGCTGTTTTTT	CASSLTGGTGELFF
TRBD1	.	TRBV7-9	TRBJ1-1	TGTGCCAGCAGCTTAGATTGGACAGGGGGATTCGGGAACACTGAAGCTTTCTTT	CASSLDWTGGFGNTEAFF
.	.	TRBV3-1/TRBV3-2	TRBJ2-1	TGTGCCAGCAGCCCCCGATGGGGCTTAAGCTATGAGCAGTTCTTC	CASSPRWGLSYEQFF
.	.	TRBV11-3	TRBJ2-2	TGTGCCAGCAGCTTCCGGGGGACCTCGAACACCGGGGAGCTGTTTTTT	CASSFRGTSNTGELFF
.	.	TRBV10-3	TRBJ1-6	TGTGCCATCAGTTCGGGACTTCCGATTGATTCACCCCTCCACTTT	CAISSGLPIDSPLHF
TRBD2	.	TRBV6-6	TRBJ2-2	TGTGCCAGCAGTTCGGGGGGCGGGGAGCTGTTTTTT	CASSSGGGELFF
TRBD2	.	TRBV6-5	TRBJ2-2	TGTGCCAGCGACGGGAGGAGAATCGCCGGGGAGCTGTTTTTT	CASDGRRIAGELFF
TRBD1	.	TRBV5-5	TRBJ2-7	TGTGCCAGCAGGCCGACAGGGGGCCACGAGCAGTACTTC	CASRPTGGHEQYF
.	few	TRBV29-1	TRBJ1-5	TGCAGCGTTGCAGGGGACAATCAGCCCCAGCATTTT	CSVAGDNQPQHF
.	.	TRBV28	TRBJ2-2	TGTGCCAGCAGTTTAAGTAGGAACACCGGGGAGCTGTTTTTT	CASSLSRNTGELFF
.	.	TRBV27	TRBJ1-4	TGTGCCAGCAGTAGGGGCGCGGGGACCCCTAATGAAAAACTGTTTTTT	CASSRGAGTPNEKLFF
TRBD1	.	TRBV10-3	TRBJ2-7	TGTGCCATCAGTGACTGGGGACAGGGACTGTCCTACGAGCAGTACTTC	CAISDWGQGLSYEQYF
.	.	TRBV7-8	TRBJ1-2	TGTGCCAGCAGCTTAGAACGCATCAGAACTAACTATGGCTACACCTTC	CASSLERIRTNYGYTF
.	.	TRBV5-8	TRBJ1-4	TGTGCCAGCAGCCGAAGGGCGGCCTCCGGGGGGGAACTGTTTTTT	CASSRRAASGGELFF
TRBD2	once	TRBV5-4	TRBJ2-5	TGTGCCAGCAGCTTACTAGCGGGCGAGACCCAGTACTTC	CASSLLAGETQYF
TRBD2	.	TRBV12-3/TRBV12-4	TRBJ2-1	TGTGCCAGCAGTCCGAGCGGGGGGTTCGAGCAGTTCTTC	CASSPSGGFEQFF
TRBD2	.	TRBV2	TRBJ2-3	TGTGCCAGCAGGATTAGCGGGGGGTCCGCCCGATTCACAGATACGCAGTATTTT	CASRISGGSARFTDTQYF
.	.	TRBV29-1	TRBJ1-1	TGCAGCGTTGAACCGGCCCAGGGCACTGAAGCTTTCTTT	CSVEPAQGTEAFF
.	once	TRBV7-9	TRBJ2-1	TGTGCCAGCAGCTTTAGCGACTACAATGAGCAGTTCTTC	CASSFSDYNEQFF
.	.	TRBV28	TRBJ2-1	TGTGCCAGCACCCCTGGTGGCGGGCCCGTTCCCTACAATGAGCAGTTCTTC	CASTPGGGPVPYNEQFF